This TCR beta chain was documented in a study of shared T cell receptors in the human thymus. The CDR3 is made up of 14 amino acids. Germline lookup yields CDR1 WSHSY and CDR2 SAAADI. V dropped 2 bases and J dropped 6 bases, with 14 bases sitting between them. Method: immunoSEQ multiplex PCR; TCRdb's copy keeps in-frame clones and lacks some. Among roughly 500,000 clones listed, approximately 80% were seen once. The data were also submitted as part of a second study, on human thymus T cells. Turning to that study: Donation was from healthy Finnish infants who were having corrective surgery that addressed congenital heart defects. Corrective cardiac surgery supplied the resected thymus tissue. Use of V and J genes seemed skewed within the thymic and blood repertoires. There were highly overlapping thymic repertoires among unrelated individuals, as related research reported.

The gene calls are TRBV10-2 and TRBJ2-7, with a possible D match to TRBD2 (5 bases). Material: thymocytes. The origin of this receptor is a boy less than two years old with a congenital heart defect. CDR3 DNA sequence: TGCGCCAGCAGTGAGAGGCAGGACTCCCTCGAGCAGTACTTC. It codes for CASSERQDSLEQYF.